The sequence of this TCR beta chain was determined in a study of Ad26.COV2.S vaccination and SARS-CoV-2 variants. Some clones are missing from TCRdb's copy, which holds only in-frame ones; the method was immunoSEQ multiplex PCR. The repertoire holds a few hundred thousand clones, with roughly 86% as singletons. The ends were cut back, 5 bases at V and 8 bases at J, with 10 bases in the middle. The germline V gene encodes CDR1 MNHEY and CDR2 SVGEGT. The CDR3 consists of 12 residues. Treatment: 15 to 20 received Ad26.COV2.S at low or high dose, single or two shots; several received placebo; per-sample allocation not given. After the first vaccine or placebo injection, samples were drawn on day 63.

This TCR derives from a person aged 18-65 years who received the Ad26.COV2.S COVID-19 vaccine or a placebo. The V gene is TRBV6-2 or TRBV6-3, the J gene TRBJ2-1, with a tentative D call TRBD2 (6 bases). The sample here was peripheral blood, taken in a trial of Ad26.COV2.S vaccine versus placebo. Here the CDR3 reads CASSIRDYEQFF. CDR3 sequence (DNA): TGTGCCAGCAGTATCCGGGACTATGAGCAGTTCTTC.